Listed below are T cell receptor beta chains from one sample, sequenced in a study of T cell repertoires in ileal Crohn's disease. Produced via immunoSEQ multiplex PCR; TCRdb's table is partial and in-frame only. The repertoire holds around 15,000 clones, with around 80% as singletons. Input material: ileal tissue. The receptors come from an adult with Crohn's disease. Each CDR3 is given with its conserved first and last residue. Each record gives: J gene, D gene, CDR3 length, clone size, V gene, CDR3 DNA, CDR3 protein. A D gene is named only where the DNA matches it firmly. Clone sizes are given selectively: once, few, many, or a class where the clone is expanded.

>TRBJ2-3|TRBD1|15|-|TRBV29-1
TGCAGCGTGAGACCGGACAGGGTGGGTTCAGATACGCAGTATTTT
CSVRPDRVGSDTQYF
>TRBJ2-1|-|16|-|TRBV4-3
TGCGCCAGCAGCCAACAACCAGGGGGGAGTGACAATGAGCAGTTCTTC
CASSQQPGGSDNEQFF
>TRBJ1-3|-|16|-|TRBV30
TGTGCCTGGAGTGTACTGCCGGGCAGCTCTGGAAACACCATATATTTT
CAWSVLPGSSGNTIYF
>TRBJ2-2|-|13|-|TRBV5-1
TGCGCCAGCAGCGGACAGATTACCGGGGAGCTGTTTTTT
CASSGQITGELFF
>TRBJ2-3|-|17|-|TRBV5-6
TGTGCCAGCAGCCCAACCCTTGAACACCATAGCACAGATACGCAGTATTTT
CASSPTLEHHSTDTQYF
>TRBJ2-7|-|15|-|TRBV5-6
TGTGCCAGCGGCACCCCGGAGGGGGTTGCCTACGAGCAGTACTTC
CASGTPEGVAYEQYF
>TRBJ1-3|-|11|-|TRBV19
TGTGCCTCAAGGGAGGTAAACACCATATATTTT
CASREVNTIYF
>TRBJ2-2|-|15|-|TRBV7-2
TGTGCCAGCAGCCCATACGACGGGGCGGGCGGGGAGCTGTTTTTT
CASSPYDGAGGELFF
>TRBJ2-7|-|12|-|TRBV6-5
TGTGCCAGCAGGCGACCAGTCGGGGAGCAGTACTTC
CASRRPVGEQYF
>TRBJ2-7|-|11|-|TRBV27
TGTGCCAGCAGGGGGTCCTACGAGCAGTACTTC
CASRGSYEQYF
>TRBJ1-2|-|13|-|TRBV7-9
TGTGCCAGCAGCTTAGGGGGGCACAATGGCTACACCTTC
CASSLGGHNGYTF
>TRBJ2-7|TRBD2|17|-|TRBV5-1
TGCGCCAGCAGCCGGGTCGGCGGGAGCCAAAAAGGCTACGAGCAGTACTTC
CASSRVGGSQKGYEQYF
>TRBJ2-1|-|13|-|TRBV2
TGTGCCAGGGCGTTAGGGGGGGGAAATGAGCAGTTCTTC
CARALGGGNEQFF
>TRBJ2-5|-|11|once|TRBV29-1
TGCAGCGTTGACGGGCTCGGGACCCAGTACTTC
CSVDGLGTQYF
>TRBJ2-1|-|13|-|TRBV5-6
TGTGCCAGCAGTCGGGCGATAGGAGATGAGCAGTTCTTC
CASSRAIGDEQFF
>TRBJ2-5|-|12|few|TRBV21-1
TGTGCCAGCAGCAAAGCCCCAGAGACCCAGTACTTC
CASSKAPETQYF
>TRBJ1-5|-|14|-|TRBV30
TGTGCCTGGAGTCCCCAACAGGGAAATCAGCCCCAGCATTTT
CAWSPQQGNQPQHF
>TRBJ2-3|-|13|few|TRBV30
TGTGCCTGCTTGATTCACCACACAGATACGCAGTATTTT
CACLIHHTDTQYF
>TRBJ1-1|-|14|-|TRBV10-3
TGTGCCACCAGGGACAAAACCGGGGACACTGAAGCTTTCTTT
CATRDKTGDTEAFF
>TRBJ1-5|-|14|-|TRBV25-1
TGTGCCAGCAGTGGGCCGAGCAGGGGAAGGCCCCAGCATTTT
CASSGPSRGRPQHF
>TRBJ1-2|TRBD1|15|-|TRBV6-1
TGTGCCAGCAGTGAACCGGGACAGGGAACCTATGGCTACACCTTC
CASSEPGQGTYGYTF
>TRBJ2-7|-|15|-|TRBV18
TGTGCCAGCTCCTGGACGGACGGGGCCTCCTACGAGCAGTACTTC
CASSWTDGASYEQYF
>TRBJ2-1|TRBD2|16|-|TRBV9
TGTGCCAGCGCCGCCGGGACTAGCGGGAGTGGCGATGAGCAGTTCTTC
CASAAGTSGSGDEQFF
>TRBJ2-5|-|17|-|TRBV7-8
TGTGCCAGCAGCCCAACGGCGGGATGGGCCCCCGCAACGGCCCAGTACTTC
CASSPTAGWAPATAQYF
>TRBJ2-5|-|12|-|TRBV30
TGTGCCTGGAGTCTCAGAGGGGAGACCCAGTACTTC
CAWSLRGETQYF
>TRBJ1-2|-|17|-|TRBV4-1
TGCGCCAGCAGCCAAGATCGGCACCGGGACATAGCCTTTGGCTACACCTTC
CASSQDRHRDIAFGYTF
>TRBJ2-6|-|17|-|TRBV5-5
TGTGCCAGCAGCTTGGTTCCGGGAACCGCGGGGGCCAACGTCCTGACTTTC
CASSLVPGTAGANVLTF
>TRBJ1-2|TRBD1|12|-|TRBV25-1
TGTGCCAGCAGGATGGACAGGGGGGGCTACACCTTC
CASRMDRGGYTF
>TRBJ1-3|-|12|-|TRBV10-3
TGTGCCATCGAGGGTTCAGGAAACACCATATATTTT
CAIEGSGNTIYF
>TRBJ1-4|TRBD1|15|-|TRBV5-1
TGCGCCAGCAGCTCCACGGGACAGCCTAATGAAAAACTGTTTTTT
CASSSTGQPNEKLFF
>TRBJ1-2|-|13|-|TRBV7-9
TGTGCCAGCAGCTTAGACGCGAACTATGGCTACACCTTC
CASSLDANYGYTF
>TRBJ1-2|-|14|once|TRBV5-4
TGTGCCAGCAGCTTGGGCGGGAAGGTCTATGGCTACACCTTC
CASSLGGKVYGYTF
>TRBJ2-5|-|15|-|TRBV27
TGTGCCAGCAGTTTATCGCGGCAGGGCCAAGAGACCCAGTACTTC
CASSLSRQGQETQYF
>TRBJ2-1|TRBD1|14|-|TRBV12-5
TGTGCTAGTGGTAGGGACAGGAGCCACAATGAGCAGTTCTTC
CASGRDRSHNEQFF
>TRBJ2-5|-|14|-|TRBV7-2
TGTGCCAGCAGCTTTTTGGGGGACCAAGAGACCCAGTACTTC
CASSFLGDQETQYF
>TRBJ2-3|TRBD2|17|-|TRBV19
TGTGCCAGTAGTGGAGGGACTAGTAGCACCTCCACAGATACGCAGTATTTT
CASSGGTSSTSTDTQYF
>TRBJ1-2|-|13|-|TRBV7-9
TGTGCCAGCAGCTCAAACACAGCTTATGGCTACACCTTC
CASSSNTAYGYTF
>TRBJ2-5|-|16|-|TRBV19
TGTGCCAGTACCCCAAGGGGCGGACCGCTACAAGAGACCCAGTACTTC
CASTPRGGPLQETQYF
>TRBJ1-3|-|16|-|TRBV7-2
TGTGCCAGCAGCTTACAGGGTCCGGCCTCTGGAAACACCATATATTTT
CASSLQGPASGNTIYF
>TRBJ1-6|-|14|-|TRBV11-2
TGTGCCAGCAGCAGCCGGGACGGAAATTCACCCCTCCACTTT
CASSSRDGNSPLHF
>TRBJ2-7|-|15|-|TRBV7-8
TGTGCCAGCAGCCCCCCCGCACAGTTGTCCCCCGAGCAGTACTTC
CASSPPAQLSPEQYF
>TRBJ1-1|-|14|-|TRBV7-9
TGTGCCTGCAGCTTAGGACTGGCTGACACTGAAGCTTTCTTT
CACSLGLADTEAFF
>TRBJ2-1|TRBD2|15|-|TRBV7-8
TGTGCCAGCAGCCCAAGCGGGGGTTTCAACAATGAGCAGTTCTTC
CASSPSGGFNNEQFF
>TRBJ2-7|-|15|-|TRBV10-1
TGCGCCAGCAGCCCCCAGGACCCTAGCTCCTACGAGCAGTACTTC
CASSPQDPSSYEQYF
>TRBJ2-4|-|17|-|TRBV7-2
TGTGCCAGCAGCCCCTCGTTAGGCCTGGGGGCCAAAAACATTCAGTACTTC
CASSPSLGLGAKNIQYF
>TRBJ1-2|TRBD1|14|-|TRBV18
TGTGCCAGCTCACTCGTGACAGGGAACTATGGCTACACCTTC
CASSLVTGNYGYTF
>TRBJ2-5|-|15|few|TRBV5-4
TGTGCCAGCAGCTTCCCCGGACTGCCAAAAGAGACCCAGTACTTC
CASSFPGLPKETQYF
>TRBJ1-2|TRBD1|15|few|TRBV10-3
TGTGCCATCAGCTCCCCTCTGACAGGGCACTATGGCTACACCTTC
CAISSPLTGHYGYTF
>TRBJ2-1|-|12|-|TRBV28
TGTGCCAGCAGTTCTTCTAGCGTGAAGCAGTTCTTC
CASSSSSVKQFF
>TRBJ2-3|-|14|once|TRBV7-8
TGTGCCAGCAGCTTAGTCCAGGGCACAGATACGCAGTATTTT
CASSLVQGTDTQYF
>TRBJ2-3|-|13|-|TRBV2
TGTGCCAGCACCAAACAGGTGACAGATACGCAGTATTTT
CASTKQVTDTQYF
>TRBJ1-1|-|13|-|TRBV29-1
TGCAGCGGAAAACAGGGAGGGGGGACTGAAGCTTTCTTT
CSGKQGGGTEAFF
>TRBJ1-2|-|14|-|TRBV7-2
TGTGCCAGCACCCCAGAGAATAACAGGGATGGCTACACCTTC
CASTPENNRDGYTF
>TRBJ2-3|TRBD2|15|-|TRBV7-2
TGTGCCAGCAGCTTAGAGACTAGCGGGGGGGTTGCGCAGTATTTT
CASSLETSGGVAQYF
>TRBJ1-2|-|15|few|TRBV6-5
TGTGCCAGCCTTCCCAGCCAGGGAACTAACTATGGCTACACCTTC
CASLPSQGTNYGYTF
>TRBJ1-1|-|14|-|TRBV15
TGTGCCACCAGCAGAGGTTCAGAGAACACTGAAGCTTTCTTT
CATSRGSENTEAFF
>TRBJ1-2|-|18|once|TRBV4-1
TGCGCCAGCAGCCAAGATAGCGGGGGGGGAAGACTTAACTATGGCTACACCTTC
CASSQDSGGGRLNYGYTF
>TRBJ1-2|-|14|-|TRBV6-1
TGTGCCAGCATCCTCTCCGTGGGGGTCGGTGGCTACACCTTC
CASILSVGVGGYTF
>TRBJ2-7|TRBD2|16|few|TRBV6-1
TGTGCCAGCAGTGAAATTAGGACTAGCGGGAGGCACGAGCAGTACTTC
CASSEIRTSGRHEQYF
>TRBJ2-3|TRBD2|17|-|TRBV7-2
TGTGCCAGCAGCTCTGGAGGACTAGCGGGAGAAAGAGATACGCAGTATTTT
CASSSGGLAGERDTQYF